This T cell receptor beta chain was sequenced for a study of read filtering for tumor transcriptome and immune sequencing. This library used approximately 390 ng RNA and molecular barcoded adaptors spanning alpha/delta and beta/gamma chains. TCRdb reanalysed the reads using MiXCR and keeps one entry per CDR3 protein. Of roughly 49,000 distinct CDR3 sequences detected, approximately 19% appear once; the ten largest clones hold 30% to 45%. This clonotype was detected ten times or more. The CDR3 sequence is 14 residues long. Trimming left V 6 bases short and J 1 base short, with 14 bases between. CDR1 and CDR2 from the germline V gene are SQVTM and ANQGSEA.

The chain joins TRBV29-1 to TRBJ2-3, with a weak D call TRBD2 (6 bases). Sequencing input: a population of CD138-negative cells sorted from bone marrow. This receptor was identified in a donor aged 40 or older with multiple myeloma. Here the CDR3 DNA reads TGCAGCGTGGACAAGCGGGTGCGCACAGATACGCAGTATTTT. Amino acid sequence: CSVDKRVRTDTQYF.